Many counts were recorded for the clone carrying this T cell receptor beta chain. Antigen: not known. As for the cDNA, it was generated by 5'RACE with 10-nucleotide random UMIs. Whenever a sequencing run was performed, it yielded over 190 million TCR-beta sequences from 15-18 subjects. TCRdb re-analysed the 5' RACE reads in MiXCR, keeping a single row per CDR3 protein. Among tens of thousands of distinct CDR3 sequences, about 14% were seen once, and the ten largest hold about an eighth. V lost 1 base, J lost 3 bases, and 6 bases stayed unmatched. Germline V CDR1 and CDR2: DFQATT, SNEGSKA (reference sequence). The CDR3 is made up of 14 amino acids. The sample belongs to a study of neurological immune-mediated disorders. Study-wide findings and caveats: Multiple sclerosis, the disease with the least TCR clonal expansion, fell below healthy controls, whereas HTLV-1-associated myelopathy showed the most.

Time point given: longitudinal time-point 3. Among the participants, healthy controls were blood bank volunteers in Maryland, USA. This sequence joins TRBV20-1 and TRBJ2-7, with 7 bases fitting TRBD1. The specimen sequenced was PBMCs. This receptor was taken from a man aged 30 to 45 in good health. This CDR3 is CSARGDRAVYEQYF. In DNA, the CDR3 is TGCAGTGCTAGAGGCGACAGGGCGGTCTACGAGCAGTACTTC.